Listed below are T cell receptor beta chains from one sample, sequenced in a study of T cell clones after liver transplantation. Clones were read by immunoSEQ multiplex PCR, and TCRdb kept only the in-frame ones, dropping some. The table lists fewer than 85,000 clones, over 80% of them singletons. The sequencing used CD4+ T cells from blood, collected at the 22-month timepoint. The receptors here all came from a human patient who received a liver transplant. Some T cells may trace back to the graft donor. CDR3s include the opening cysteine and the closing phenylalanine or tryptophan. The order of the fields is V gene, J gene, D gene, clone size, CDR3 DNA, CDR3 protein. A D gene is named only where the DNA matches it firmly. Some rows have no size entry. The others give once, few or many, or a class for an expanded clone.

TRBV7-6,TRBJ2-1,NA,NA,TGTGCCAGCAGCTTAGCTTGGGCCGAGCAGTTCTTC,CASSLAWAEQFF
TRBV6-5,TRBJ2-7,NA,NA,TGTGCCAGCAGGGGGTTGGACGAGCAGTACTTC,CASRGLDEQYF
TRBV27,TRBJ2-7,NA,NA,TGTGCCAGCAGTAGAAAAGTTCGTAGCTACGAGCAGTACTTC,CASSRKVRSYEQYF
TRBV6-6,TRBJ1-2,TRBD1,few,TGTGCCAGCAGCCTAGACAGGGCCTACACCTTC,CASSLDRAYTF
TRBV4-2,TRBJ1-5,NA,NA,TGTGCCAGCAGCCAAGACCCCCGGGACTTCATAGGGCAGCCCCAGCATTTT,CASSQDPRDFIGQPQHF
TRBV27,TRBJ2-4,NA,NA,TGTGCCAGCAGTTTAATCCCGGGGGCTAGAAACATTCAGTACTTC,CASSLIPGARNIQYF
TRBV7-2,TRBJ1-2,NA,NA,TGTGCCAGCAGCGCGTTTCGGACAGTCTATGGCTACACCTTC,CASSAFRTVYGYTF
TRBV7-2,TRBJ2-1,NA,once,TGTGCCAGCAGCTCTTTCGGGGGTATCGACAATGAGCAGTTCTTC,CASSSFGGIDNEQFF
TRBV5-1,TRBJ2-5,TRBD2,NA,TGCGCCAGCAGCTTGGGACTAGCGGGGTTTCAAGAGACCCAGTACTTC,CASSLGLAGFQETQYF
TRBV19,TRBJ2-1,TRBD1,once,TGTGCCAGTAAGGACAGGGGCCCCTTCAATGAGCAGTTCTTC,CASKDRGPFNEQFF
TRBV28,TRBJ2-1,TRBD2,NA,TGTGCCAGCAGCTTGACTAGCGGAAAGCAGTTCTTC,CASSLTSGKQFF
TRBV12-2,TRBJ2-7,NA,NA,TGTGCAAGTCGCTGCCCAGGGATTTATCTATACGAGCAGTACTTC,CASRCPGIYLYEQYF
TRBV11-2,TRBJ1-1,NA,NA,TGTGCCAGCAGCTCGGAATTCGGTGAAGCTTTCTTT,CASSSEFGEAFF
TRBV5-1,TRBJ2-5,NA,NA,TGCGCCAGCAGCCTCCCAACCGGGATACAAGAGACCCAGTACTTC,CASSLPTGIQETQYF
TRBV13,TRBJ2-7,TRBD1,NA,TGTGCCAGCAGCTTCCGGGACAGGGCGGCAGTAGAGCAGTACTTC,CASSFRDRAAVEQYF
TRBV19,TRBJ2-1,NA,NA,TGTGCCAGTAGTAACGACAACAGGCGACGCTCCTACAATGAGCAGTTCTTC,CASSNDNRRRSYNEQFF
TRBV27,TRBJ2-5,NA,NA,TGTGCCAGCAGTTTGACCCTCGGTGTGACCCAGTACTTC,CASSLTLGVTQYF
TRBV5-4,TRBJ2-1,NA,NA,TGTGCCAGCAGCTTTACTAGAAATGAGCAGTTCTTC,CASSFTRNEQFF
TRBV18,TRBJ2-5,TRBD1,few,TGTGCCAGCTCACCGCCCGGAGCAGGGGGTAGCGTGCAAGAGACCCAGTACTTC,CASSPPGAGGSVQETQYF
TRBV10-3,TRBJ2-7,NA,NA,TGTGCCAGCCTCGGGGGGCTCGAGCAGTACTTC,CASLGGLEQYF
TRBV7-3,TRBJ2-1,TRBD2,NA,TGTGCCAGCAGCTTATTTGCTAGCGGGGGGAGCTCCTACAATGAGCAGTTCTTC,CASSLFASGGSSYNEQFF
TRBV18,TRBJ1-2,TRBD1,NA,TGTGCCAGCTCACCACCAGGGGGCGCAGTTGATGGCTACACCTTC,CASSPPGGAVDGYTF
TRBV5-5,TRBJ1-1,TRBD1,NA,TGTGCCAGCAGCTCCCGGCCCACAGGGGACACTGAAGCTTTCTTT,CASSSRPTGDTEAFF
TRBV18,TRBJ1-1,NA,NA,TGTGCCAGCTCACCACGACTTGCTACGAACACTGAAGCTTTCTTT,CASSPRLATNTEAFF
TRBV5-6,TRBJ2-2,TRBD1,NA,TGTGCCAGCTTAAGGAGACAGGGGGGAAGATCCGGGGAGCTGTTTTTT,CASLRRQGGRSGELFF
TRBV11-2,TRBJ1-3,NA,few,TGTGCCAGCAGCTGGGCAGTTGGAAACACCATATATTTT,CASSWAVGNTIYF
TRBV7-9,TRBJ2-5,TRBD2,once,TGTGCCAGCAGCTTAACTAGGCTAGCGGGGGCCGAGAGGGAGACCCAGTACTTC,CASSLTRLAGAERETQYF
TRBV5-1,TRBJ2-4,NA,NA,TGCGCCAGCAGCTTGACAGGGAGGGGAAACATTCAGTACTTC,CASSLTGRGNIQYF